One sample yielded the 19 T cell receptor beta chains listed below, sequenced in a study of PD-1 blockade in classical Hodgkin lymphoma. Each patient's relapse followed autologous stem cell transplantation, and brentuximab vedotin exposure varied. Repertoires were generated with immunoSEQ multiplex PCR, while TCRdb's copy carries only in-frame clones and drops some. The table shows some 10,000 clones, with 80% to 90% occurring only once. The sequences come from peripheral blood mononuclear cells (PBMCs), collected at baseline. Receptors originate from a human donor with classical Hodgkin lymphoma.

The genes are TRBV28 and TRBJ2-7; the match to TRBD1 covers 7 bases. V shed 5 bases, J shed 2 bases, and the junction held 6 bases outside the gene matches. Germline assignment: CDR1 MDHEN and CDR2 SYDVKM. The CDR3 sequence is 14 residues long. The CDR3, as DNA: TGTGCCAGCAGTGAGAACAGGGGCCCCTACGAGCAGTACTTC. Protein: CASSENRGPYEQYF. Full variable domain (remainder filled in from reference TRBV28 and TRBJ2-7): DVKVTQSSRYLVKRTGEKVFLECVQDMDHENMFWYRQDPGLGLRLIYFSYDVKMKEKGDIPEGYSVSREKKERFSLILESASTNQTSMYLCASSENRGPYEQYFGPGTRLTVT.

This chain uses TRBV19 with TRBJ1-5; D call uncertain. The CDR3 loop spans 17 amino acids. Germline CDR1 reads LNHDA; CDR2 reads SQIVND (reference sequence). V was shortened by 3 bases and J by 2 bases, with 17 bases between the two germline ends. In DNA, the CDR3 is TGTGCCAGTAGTATTGGGGAGGTGGGGTACGGCAATCAGCCCCAGCATTTT. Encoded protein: CASSIGEVGYGNQPQHF.

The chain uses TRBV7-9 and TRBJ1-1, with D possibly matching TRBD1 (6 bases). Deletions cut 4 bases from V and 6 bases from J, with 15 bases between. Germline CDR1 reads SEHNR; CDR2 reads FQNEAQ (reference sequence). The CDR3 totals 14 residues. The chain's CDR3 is CASSSTGIWAEAFF. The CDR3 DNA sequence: TGTGCCAGCAGCTCCACAGGGATCTGGGCTGAAGCTTTCTTT.

CDR3 DNA sequence: TGTGCCAGCAGCCTCGGGACTCGGGAGACCCAGTACTTC. This translates into CASSLGTRETQYF. J is TRBJ2-5 and V is TRBV5-6, with D tentatively TRBD2 (6 bases). The CDR3 loop spans 13 amino acids. CDR1 is SGHDT, CDR2 YYEEEE, per germline. Deletions cut 4 bases from V and 5 bases from J, with 12 bases between.

The CDR3: CASSVATTDTQYF. CDR3 nucleotide sequence: TGTGCCAGCAGCGTAGCTACGACAGATACGCAGTATTTT. The gene calls are TRBV9 and TRBJ2-3; D is uncertain. Germline-derived CDR1 and CDR2 are SGDLS and YYNGEE. The CDR3 totals 13 residues. V was shortened by 0 bases and J by 3 bases, with 5 bases between the two germline ends.

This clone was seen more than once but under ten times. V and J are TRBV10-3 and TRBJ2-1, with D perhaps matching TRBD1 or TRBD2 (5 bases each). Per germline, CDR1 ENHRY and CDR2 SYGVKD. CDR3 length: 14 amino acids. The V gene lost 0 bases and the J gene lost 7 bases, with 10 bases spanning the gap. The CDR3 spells CAISESGRVNEQFF. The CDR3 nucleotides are TGTGCCATCAGTGAGTCGGGACGCGTGAATGAGCAGTTCTTC.

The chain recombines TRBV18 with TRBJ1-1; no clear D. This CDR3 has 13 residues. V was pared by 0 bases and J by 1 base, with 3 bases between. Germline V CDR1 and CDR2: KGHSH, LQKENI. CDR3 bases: TGTGCCAGCTCACCACCGGCGAACACTGAAGCTTTCTTT. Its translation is CASSPPANTEAFF.

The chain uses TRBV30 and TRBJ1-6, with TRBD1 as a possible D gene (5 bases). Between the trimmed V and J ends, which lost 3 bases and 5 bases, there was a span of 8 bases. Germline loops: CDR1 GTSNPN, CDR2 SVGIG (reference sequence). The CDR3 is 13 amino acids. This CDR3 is CAWRWGNNSPLHF. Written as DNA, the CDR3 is TGTGCCTGGAGATGGGGGAATAATTCACCCCTCCACTTT.

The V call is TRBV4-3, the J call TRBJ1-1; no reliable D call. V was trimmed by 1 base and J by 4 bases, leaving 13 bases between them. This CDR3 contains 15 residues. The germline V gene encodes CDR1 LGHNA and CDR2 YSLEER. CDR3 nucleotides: TGCGCCAGCAGCCAAGGCCCAGCCCCGACCACTGAAGCTTTCTTT. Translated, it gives CASSQGPAPTTEAFF.

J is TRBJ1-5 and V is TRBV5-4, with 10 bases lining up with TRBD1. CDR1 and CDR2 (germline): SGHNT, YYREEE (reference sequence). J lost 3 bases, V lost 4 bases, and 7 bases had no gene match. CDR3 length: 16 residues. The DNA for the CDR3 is TGTGCCAGCAGCATTGGGGGACAGGGGAACAATCAGCCCCAGCATTTT. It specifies CASSIGGQGNNQPQHF.

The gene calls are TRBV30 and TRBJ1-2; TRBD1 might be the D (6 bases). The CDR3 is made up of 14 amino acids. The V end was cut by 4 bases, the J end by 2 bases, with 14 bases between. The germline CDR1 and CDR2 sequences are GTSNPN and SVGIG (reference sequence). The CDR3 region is CAWTGDYLNYGYTF. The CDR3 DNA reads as TGTGCCTGGACAGGGGACTATCTAAACTATGGCTACACCTTC.

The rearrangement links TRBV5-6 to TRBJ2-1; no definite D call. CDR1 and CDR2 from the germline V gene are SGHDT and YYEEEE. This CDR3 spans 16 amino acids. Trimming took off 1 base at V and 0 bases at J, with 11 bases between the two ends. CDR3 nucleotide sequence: TGTGCCAGCAGCTTGTTGGGTCTCAGCTCCTACAATGAGCAGTTCTTC. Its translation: CASSLLGLSSYNEQFF.

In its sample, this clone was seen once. Written as DNA, the CDR3 is TGTGCCAGCAGCAAAGTTAGCGGGAGTACCAACGAGCAGTACTTC. It encodes CASSKVSGSTNEQYF. This chain joins TRBV21-1 and TRBJ2-7; no DNA check was done on the table's D call, TRBD2. TRBV21-1 is a pseudogene. The CDR3 covers 15 residues.

DNA of the CDR3: TGTGCCAGCTCACCAGGGACAGGGGGTGAAAAACTGTTTTTT. As protein: CASSPGTGGEKLFF. This chain links TRBV18 with TRBJ1-4, with 11 bases aligning to TRBD1. The germline V gene has CDR1 KGHSH and CDR2 LQKENI. J gave up 7 bases and V 2 bases, and 0 bases lay outside the gene matches. This CDR3 is 14 amino acids long.

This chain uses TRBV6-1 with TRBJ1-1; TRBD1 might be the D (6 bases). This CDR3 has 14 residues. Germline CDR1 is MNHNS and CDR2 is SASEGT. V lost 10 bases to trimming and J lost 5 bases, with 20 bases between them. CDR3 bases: TGTGCCAACATTAACAGGGCCACAGGGACTGAAGCTTTCTTT. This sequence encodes CANINRATGTEAFF.

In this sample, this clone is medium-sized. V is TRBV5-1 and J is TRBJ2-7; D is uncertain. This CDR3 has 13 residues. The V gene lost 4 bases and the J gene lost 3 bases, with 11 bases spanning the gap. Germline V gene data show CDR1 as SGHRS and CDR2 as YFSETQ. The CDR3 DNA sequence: TGCGCCAGCAGCCCCTCGAGAGGCTACGAGCAGTACTTC. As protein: CASSPSRGYEQYF.

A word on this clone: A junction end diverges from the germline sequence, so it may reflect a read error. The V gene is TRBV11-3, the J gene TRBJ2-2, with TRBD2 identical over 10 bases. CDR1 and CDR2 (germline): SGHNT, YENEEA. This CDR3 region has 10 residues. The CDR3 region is CVSGREELFF. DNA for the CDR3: TGTGTCAGCGGGAGGGAGGAGCTGTTTTTT.

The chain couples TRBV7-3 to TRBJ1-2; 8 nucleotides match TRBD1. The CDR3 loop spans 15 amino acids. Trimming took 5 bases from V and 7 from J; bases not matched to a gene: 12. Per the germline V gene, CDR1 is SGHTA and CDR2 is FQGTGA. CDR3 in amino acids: CASSDRPDREGGYTF. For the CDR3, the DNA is TGTGCCAGCAGCGACCGCCCGGACAGGGAAGGTGGCTACACCTTC.

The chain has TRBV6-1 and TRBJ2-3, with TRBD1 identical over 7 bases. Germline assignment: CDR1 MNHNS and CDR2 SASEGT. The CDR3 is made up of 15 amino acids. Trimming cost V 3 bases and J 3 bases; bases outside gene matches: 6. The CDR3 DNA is TGTGCCAGCAGTGATGCACAGGGGAGTACAGATACGCAGTATTTT. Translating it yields CASSDAQGSTDTQYF.